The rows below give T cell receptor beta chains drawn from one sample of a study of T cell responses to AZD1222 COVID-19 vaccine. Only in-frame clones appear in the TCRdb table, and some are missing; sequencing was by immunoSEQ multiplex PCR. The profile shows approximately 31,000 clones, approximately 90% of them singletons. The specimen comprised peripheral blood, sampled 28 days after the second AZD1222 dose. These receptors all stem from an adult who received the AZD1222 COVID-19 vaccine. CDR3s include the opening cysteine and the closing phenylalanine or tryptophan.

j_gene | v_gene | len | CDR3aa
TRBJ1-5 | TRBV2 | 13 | CASRTRRNQPQHF
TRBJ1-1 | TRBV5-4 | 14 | CASRTGDMNTEAFF
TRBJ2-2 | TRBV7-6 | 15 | CAGSLGGFDTGELFF
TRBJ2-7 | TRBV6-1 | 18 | CASSEVWGGTGIIYEQYF
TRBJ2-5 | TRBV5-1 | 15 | CASSWTHSDGETQYF
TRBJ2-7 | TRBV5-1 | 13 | CASSLERGYEQYF
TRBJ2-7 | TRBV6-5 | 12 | CASTRGAYEQYF
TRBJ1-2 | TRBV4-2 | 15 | CASSPDVGTGEGYTF
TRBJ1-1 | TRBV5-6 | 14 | CASTRGSGNTEAFF
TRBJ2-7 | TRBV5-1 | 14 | CASSWTSGDYEQYF
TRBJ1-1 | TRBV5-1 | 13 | CASSFNQNTEAFF
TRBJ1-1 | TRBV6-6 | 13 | CASSYGDRAEAFF
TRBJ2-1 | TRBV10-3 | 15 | CAISESAGGYNEQFF
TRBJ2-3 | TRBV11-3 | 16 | CASSLVGQGSTDTQYF
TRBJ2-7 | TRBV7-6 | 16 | CASSQGYGQPAYEQYF
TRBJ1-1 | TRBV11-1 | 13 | CASSYTGVYEAFF
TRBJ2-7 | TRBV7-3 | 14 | CASSLTRASPEQYF
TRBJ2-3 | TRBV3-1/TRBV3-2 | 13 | CASRARGSDTQYF
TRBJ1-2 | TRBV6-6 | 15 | CASSYSLGDNYGYTF
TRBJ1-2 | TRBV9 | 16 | CASSVSPNDRVYGYTF
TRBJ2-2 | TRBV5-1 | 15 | CASSLRLGATGELFF
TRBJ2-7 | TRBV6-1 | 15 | CASSEIGGVFYEQYF
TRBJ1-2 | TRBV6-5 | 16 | CASSYSSGAENYGYTF
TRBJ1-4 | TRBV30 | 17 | CAWREPNGTLTNEKLFF
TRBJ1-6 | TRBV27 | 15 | CASSLAGSYNSPLHF
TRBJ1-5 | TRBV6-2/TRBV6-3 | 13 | CASSYGRVQPQHF
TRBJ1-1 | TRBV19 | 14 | CASSLQGQWGEAFF
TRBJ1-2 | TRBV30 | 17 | CAWSVGIQGCRGYGYTF
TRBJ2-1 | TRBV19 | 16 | CASSKRLGQGYNEQFF
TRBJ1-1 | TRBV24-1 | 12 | CATSDFRGAAFF
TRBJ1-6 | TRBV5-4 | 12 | CASSPPDSPLHF